The 20 T cell receptor beta chains reported below all come from one sample, sequenced in a study of cytomegalovirus exposure and HLA in healthy donors. The PCR made use of 60 Vbeta and 13 Jbeta primers. Assay: immunoSEQ multiplex PCR; the TCRdb copy retains only in-frame clones and omits some. The profile covers approximately 120,000 clones, with around three quarters appearing a single time and around 5.8% taken by the ten largest. Sequencing input: PBMCs. Receptor source: a woman aged 40 to 50 in good health and CMV-seronegative.

The chain links TRBV5-1 to TRBJ2-3, with D perhaps matching TRBD2 (6 bases). V was trimmed by 6 bases and J by 5 bases, leaving 19 bases between them. CDR1 is SGHRS and CDR2 is YFSETQ in the germline V gene. The CDR3 spans 15 residues. CDR3 bases: TGCGCCAGCAAGTTAACGGGAGAATATGGAGATACGCAGTATTTT. This codes for CASKLTGEYGDTQYF.

This clone was counted a single time. The V gene is TRBV4-2, the J gene TRBJ2-1; TRBD2 matches 9 bases. This CDR3 comprises 18 residues. Germline loops: CDR1 LGHNA, CDR2 YNFKEQ. The V and J ends lost 0 bases and 6 bases, in that order; junction bases with no gene match: 12. DNA of the CDR3: TGTGCCAGCAGCCAAGATCTTCTACTAGGACTAGCGCCCAATGAGCAGTTCTTC. The encoded protein is CASSQDLLLGLAPNEQFF.

This clone came up a few times. This sequence joins TRBV5-1 and TRBJ2-3, with TRBD2 identical over 7 bases. Germline CDR1 reads SGHRS; CDR2 reads YFSETQ. This CDR3 has 15 residues. Losses at the gene ends were 0 bases for V and 0 bases for J; bases not matched to a gene: 1. CDR3 nucleotide sequence: TGCGCCAGCAGCTTGGAGCGGGGTAGCACAGATACGCAGTATTTT. Encoded protein: CASSLERGSTDTQYF.

This clone was counted between two and nine times. This chain connects TRBV21-1 to TRBJ1-4; the table's D call TRBD1 went unverified against the DNA. TRBV21-1 is an annotated pseudogene. The CDR3 totals 15 residues. The CDR3 spells CASSNTGQWIEKLFF. The CDR3 DNA sequence: TGTGCCAGCAGCAACACAGGACAGTGGATTGAAAAACTGTTTTTT.

The J gene is TRBJ2-5, the V gene TRBV29-1; a weak D match, TRBD1 (5 bases). The CDR3 is made up of 13 amino acids. Germline-derived CDR1 and CDR2 are SQVTM and ANQGSEA. V shed 3 bases and J shed 2 bases, with 10 bases lying between them. Here the CDR3 DNA reads TGCAGCGTTGAGGGGCAGCTTCAAGAGACCCAGTACTTC. It codes for CSVEGQLQETQYF. Supplemented by reference TRBV29-1 and TRBJ2-5, the full variable domain reads SAVISQKPSRDICQRGTSLTIQCQVDSQVTMMFWYRQQPGQSLTLIATANQGSEATYESGFVIDKFPISRPNLTFSTLTVSNMSPEDSSIYLCSVEGQLQETQYFGPGTRLLVL.

In this sample, this clone turned up once. This chain uses TRBV28 with TRBJ2-1; 10 bases map to TRBD2. Trimming cost V 6 bases and J 1 base; bases outside gene matches: 3. This CDR3 is built from 15 residues. The germline CDR1 and CDR2 sequences are MDHEN and SYDVKM. This CDR3 is CASRVAGGSYNEQFF. The CDR3 bases are TGTGCCAGCAGAGTAGCGGGAGGATCCTACAATGAGCAGTTCTTC.

V usage is TRBV27 and J usage is TRBJ2-1, with D perhaps TRBD2 (6 bases). The germline gives CDR1 MNHEY, CDR2 SMNVEV (reference sequence). V gave up 7 bases and J gave up 6 bases, with 13 bases separating them. The CDR3 contains 13 residues. The DNA of the CDR3 is TGTGCCAGCATAGCGGATCTTGGCAATGAGCAGTTCTTC. Protein sequence: CASIADLGNEQFF.

The chain is built from TRBV4-2 and TRBJ2-7; TRBD1 matches at 10 bases. Looked up from germline, CDR1 is LGHNA and CDR2 is YNFKEQ. Trimming cost V 3 bases and J 2 bases; bases outside gene matches: 7. CDR3 length: 16 amino acids. The CDR3: CASSHSSGTGAYEQYF. CDR3 nucleotides: TGTGCCAGCAGCCACAGCTCCGGGACAGGGGCCTACGAGCAGTACTTC.

This chain connects TRBV7-9 to TRBJ1-1; 8 bases fit TRBD1. The CDR3 is 14 residues long. Germline V gives CDR1 SEHNR, CDR2 FQNEAQ (reference sequence). V trimming: 2 bases; J trimming: 8 bases; junction bases outside the gene matches: 7. The CDR3 DNA reads as TGTGCCAGCAGCTTAACAACCGGACAGGGCGAAGCTTTCTTT. Translation gives CASSLTTGQGEAFF. Complete variable domain (other parts from reference TRBV7-9 and TRBJ1-1): DTGVSQNPRHKITKRGQNVTFRCDPISEHNRLYWYRQTLGQGPEFLTYFQNEAQLEKSRLLSDRFSAERPKGSFSTLEIQRTEQGDSAMYLCASSLTTGQGEAFFGQGTRLTVV.

This sequence joins TRBV4-3 and TRBJ1-3; 11 nucleotides agree with TRBD1. J lost 6 bases, V lost 4 bases, and 5 bases had no gene match. Germline-derived CDR1 and CDR2 are LGHNA and YSLEER. The CDR3 runs to 15 residues. The CDR3 DNA reads as TGCGCCAGCAGCCGCGGACAGGGGGCTTTAAACACCATATATTTT. Encoded protein: CASSRGQGALNTIYF.

J is TRBJ2-7 and V is TRBV10-3; D is uncertain. The J call may not be correct, given that the DNA end is closer to TRBJ2-5. The CDR3 spans 15 residues. The germline V gene encodes CDR1 ENHRY and CDR2 SYGVKD. The CDR3 region has the DNA TGTGCCATCAGTGAGTCGAGGCAGTACCAAGAGACCCAGTACTTC. It yields the protein CAISESRQYQETQYF.

This chain links TRBV6-6 with TRBJ2-5, with D maybe TRBD1 (6 bases). In germline, CDR1 is MNHNY, CDR2 SVGAGI (reference sequence). The CDR3 contains 16 residues. V lost 7 bases, J lost 1 base, and 19 bases lay in between. In nucleotides, the CDR3 is TGTGCCAGCACAGACGGGACACTCAAGAGCCAAGAGACCCAGTACTTC. The encoded protein is CASTDGTLKSQETQYF.

The V gene is TRBV21-1, the J gene TRBJ1-2; TRBD1 is the table's D call and was not checked against the DNA. TRBV21-1 counts as a pseudogene. The CDR3 runs to 16 residues. The CDR3 is CASAWTGREIDWGYTF. CDR3 bases: TGTGCCAGCGCCTGGACAGGGAGAGAGATTGATTGGGGCTACACCTTC.

Worth noting for this clone: The sample contains more than one DNA sequence encoding this CDR3. J is TRBJ2-1 and V is TRBV5-1, with D possibly TRBD2 on 6 matching bases. Trimming stripped 4 bases from V and 0 bases from J, with 8 bases between. Germline values: CDR1 SGHRS, CDR2 YFSETQ. The CDR3 loop spans 14 amino acids. CDR3: CASSGGDSYNEQFF. The CDR3 DNA is TGCGCCAGCAGCGGAGGGGACTCCTACAATGAGCAGTTCTTC. The complete variable domain, with remaining parts taken from reference TRBV5-1 and TRBJ2-1, reads KAGVTQTPRYLIKTRGQQVTLSCSPISGHRSVSWYQQTPGQGLQFLFEYFSETQRNKGNFPGRFSGRQFSNSRSEMNVSTLELGDSALYLCASSGGDSYNEQFFGPGTRLTVL.

This clone was seen only once. This rearrangement joins TRBV5-1 to TRBJ2-7; D possibly corresponds to TRBD2 (5 bases). V lost 1 base to trimming and J lost 3 bases, with 14 bases between them. CDR1 and CDR2 from the germline V gene are SGHRS and YFSETQ. This CDR3 contains 15 residues. The DNA for the CDR3 is TGCGCCAGCAGCTTGTTGCACGGACTGGGCTACGAGCAGTACTTC. Translated: CASSLLHGLGYEQYF.

The chain has TRBV4-2 and TRBJ2-2, with TRBD1 matching over 8 bases. V lost 5 bases and J lost 7; bases outside the gene matches: 9. CDR1 and CDR2 (germline): LGHNA, YNFKEQ. This CDR3 is 15 amino acids long. CDR3 region: CASSAPGQVDGELFF. CDR3 bases: TGTGCCAGCAGCGCCCCGGGACAGGTTGACGGGGAGCTGTTTTTT.

This clone has a handful of counts. The chain employs TRBV5-5 and TRBJ2-1, with D perhaps matching TRBD2 (6 bases). V was pared by 4 bases and J by 2 bases, with 13 bases between. The germline CDR1 and CDR2 sequences are SGHKS and YYEKEE (reference sequence). This CDR3 has 15 residues. The CDR3 here is CASSGGKGTYNEQFF. The CDR3 DNA reads TGTGCCAGCAGCGGGGGGAAGGGAACCTACAATGAGCAGTTCTTC.

The count of this clone is one. V usage is TRBV28 and J usage is TRBJ1-1; D remains unclear. The germline V gene has CDR1 MDHEN and CDR2 SYDVKM. V was cut by 8 bases and J by 11 bases, with 15 bases left in between. This CDR3 region has 11 residues. The CDR3 reads CASRRAGGAFF. CDR3 nucleotides: TGTGCCAGCCGACGGGCGGGTGGGGCTTTCTTT.

The rearrangement joins TRBV6-1 to TRBJ2-1; D remains ambiguous. From germline, CDR1 is MNHNS and CDR2 SASEGT. V was trimmed by 0 bases and J by 9 bases, leaving 12 bases between them. The CDR3 has 14 amino acids. The CDR3 nucleotides read TGTGCCAGCAGTGAAGCTTTGAGACTCCGTGAGCAGTTCTTC. This sequence encodes CASSEALRLREQFF.

V usage is TRBV4-3 and J usage is TRBJ1-2; D remains unclear. CDR3 length: 15 residues. V was pared by 8 bases and J by 7 bases, with 23 bases between. Germline values: CDR1 LGHNA, CDR2 YSLEER. CDR3 bases: TGCGCCAGCGCAAGTCGGTATTCCCTCCCGTCTGGCTACACCTTC. It encodes CASASRYSLPSGYTF.